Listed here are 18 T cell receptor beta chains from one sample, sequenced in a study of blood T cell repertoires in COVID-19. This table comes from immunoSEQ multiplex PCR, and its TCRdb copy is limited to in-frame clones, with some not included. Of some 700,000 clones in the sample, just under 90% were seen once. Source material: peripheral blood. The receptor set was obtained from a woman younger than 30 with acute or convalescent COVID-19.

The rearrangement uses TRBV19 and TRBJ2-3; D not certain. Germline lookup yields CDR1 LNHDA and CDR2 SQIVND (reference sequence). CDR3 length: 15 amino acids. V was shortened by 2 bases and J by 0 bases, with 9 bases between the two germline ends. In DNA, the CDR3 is TGTGCCAGTAGTATATCAACAGCTAGCACAGATACGCAGTATTTT. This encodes CASSISTASTDTQYF.

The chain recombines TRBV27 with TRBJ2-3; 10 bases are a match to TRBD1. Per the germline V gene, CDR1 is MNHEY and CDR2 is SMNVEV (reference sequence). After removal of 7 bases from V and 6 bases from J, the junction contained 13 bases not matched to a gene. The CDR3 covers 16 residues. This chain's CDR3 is CASTFQATGQGDTQYF. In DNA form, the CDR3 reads TGTGCCAGCACCTTTCAGGCCACGGGACAGGGGGATACGCAGTATTTT.

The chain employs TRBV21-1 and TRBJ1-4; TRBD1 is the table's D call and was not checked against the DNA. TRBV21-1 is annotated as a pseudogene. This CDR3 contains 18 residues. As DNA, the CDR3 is TGTGCCAGCAGCAAAGTAGGGGGACAGGGGGAGGTTAATGAAAAACTGTTTTTT. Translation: CASSKVGGQGEVNEKLFF.

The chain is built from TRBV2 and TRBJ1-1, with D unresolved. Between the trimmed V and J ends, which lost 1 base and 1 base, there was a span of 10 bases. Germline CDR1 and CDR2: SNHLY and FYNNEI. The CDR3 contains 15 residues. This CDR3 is CASSEVTPGNTEAFF. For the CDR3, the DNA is TGTGCCAGCAGTGAAGTTACCCCCGGGAACACTGAAGCTTTCTTT.

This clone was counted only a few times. DNA of the CDR3: TGTGCCACCAGCAGAGTGGCGGGGGCCTTTCAAGAGACCCAGTACTTC. This codes for CATSRVAGAFQETQYF. V is TRBV15 and J is TRBJ2-5; TRBD2 is a possible D gene (7 bases). CDR1 and CDR2 from the germline V gene are LNHNV and YYDKDF (reference sequence). The CDR3 consists of 16 residues. The V gene lost 1 base and the J gene lost 2 bases, with 14 bases spanning the gap. The variable domain in full, completed from reference TRBV15 and TRBJ2-5, reads DAMVIQNPRYQVTQFGKPVTLSCSQTLNHNVMYWYQQKSSQAPKLLFHYYDKDFNNEADTPDNFQSRRPNTSFCFLDIRSPGLGDTAMYLCATSRVAGAFQETQYFGPGTRLLVL.

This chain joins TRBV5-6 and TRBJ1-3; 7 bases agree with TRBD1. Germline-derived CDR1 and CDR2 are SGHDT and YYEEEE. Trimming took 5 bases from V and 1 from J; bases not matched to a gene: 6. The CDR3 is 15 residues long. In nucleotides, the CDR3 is TGTGCCAGCAGGACAGGGAGCGTGTCTGGAAACACCATATATTTT. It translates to CASRTGSVSGNTIYF.

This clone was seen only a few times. CDR3 residues: CASSEGSNNEQFF. CDR3 sequence (DNA): TGTGCCAGCAGCGAGGGTTCGAACAATGAGCAGTTCTTC. V and J are TRBV6-4 and TRBJ2-1; a possible D gene is TRBD2 (5 bases). Per the germline V gene, CDR1 is MRHNA and CDR2 is SNTAGT. V dropped 6 bases and J dropped 5 bases, with 11 bases sitting between them. The CDR3 contains 13 residues.

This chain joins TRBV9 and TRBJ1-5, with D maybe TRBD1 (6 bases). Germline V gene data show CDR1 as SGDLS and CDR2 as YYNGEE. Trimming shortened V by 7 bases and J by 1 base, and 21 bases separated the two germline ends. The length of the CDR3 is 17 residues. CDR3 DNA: TGTGCCAGCTTGGCCCCAAGGGGGATATTAAGCAATCAGCCCCAGCATTTT. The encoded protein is CASLAPRGILSNQPQHF.

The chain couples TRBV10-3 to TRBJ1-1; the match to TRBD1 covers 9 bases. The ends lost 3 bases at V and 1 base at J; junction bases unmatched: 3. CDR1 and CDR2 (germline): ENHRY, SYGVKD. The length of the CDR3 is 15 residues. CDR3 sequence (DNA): TGTGCCATCAGTGAAGGACAGGGGAGGAACACTGAAGCTTTCTTT. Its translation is CAISEGQGRNTEAFF.

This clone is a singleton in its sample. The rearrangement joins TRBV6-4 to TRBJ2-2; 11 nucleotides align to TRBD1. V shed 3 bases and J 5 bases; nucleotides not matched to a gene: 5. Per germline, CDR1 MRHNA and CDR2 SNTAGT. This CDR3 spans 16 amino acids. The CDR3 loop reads CASSDEGTGGTGELFF. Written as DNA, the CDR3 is TGTGCCAGCAGTGATGAGGGGACAGGGGGAACCGGGGAGCTGTTTTTT.

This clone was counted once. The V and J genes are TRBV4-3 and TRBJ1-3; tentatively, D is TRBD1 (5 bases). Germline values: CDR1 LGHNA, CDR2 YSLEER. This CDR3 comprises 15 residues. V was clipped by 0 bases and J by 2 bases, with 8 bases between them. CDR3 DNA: TGCGCCAGCAGCCAAGATTCAGGGACTGGAAACACCATATATTTT. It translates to CASSQDSGTGNTIYF.

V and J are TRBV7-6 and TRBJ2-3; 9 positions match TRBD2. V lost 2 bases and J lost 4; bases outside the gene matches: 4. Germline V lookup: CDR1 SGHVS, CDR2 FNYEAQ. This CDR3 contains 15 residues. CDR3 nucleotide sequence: TGTGCCAGCAGCTTAATTAAGCGGGGGGCAGATACGCAGTATTTT. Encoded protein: CASSLIKRGADTQYF.

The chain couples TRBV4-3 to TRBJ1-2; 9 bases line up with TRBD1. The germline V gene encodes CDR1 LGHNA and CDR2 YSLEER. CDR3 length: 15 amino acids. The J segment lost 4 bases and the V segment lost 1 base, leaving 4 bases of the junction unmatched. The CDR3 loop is CASSQVVTGGYGYTF. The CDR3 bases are TGCGCCAGCAGCCAAGTTGTGACAGGGGGCTATGGCTACACCTTC.

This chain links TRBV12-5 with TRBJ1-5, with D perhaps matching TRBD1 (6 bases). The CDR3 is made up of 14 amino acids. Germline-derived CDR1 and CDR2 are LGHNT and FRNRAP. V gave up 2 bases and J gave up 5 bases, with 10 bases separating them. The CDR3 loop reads CASGLSHRDQPQHF. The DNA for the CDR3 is TGTGCTAGTGGTTTGTCGCACAGGGATCAGCCCCAGCATTTT.

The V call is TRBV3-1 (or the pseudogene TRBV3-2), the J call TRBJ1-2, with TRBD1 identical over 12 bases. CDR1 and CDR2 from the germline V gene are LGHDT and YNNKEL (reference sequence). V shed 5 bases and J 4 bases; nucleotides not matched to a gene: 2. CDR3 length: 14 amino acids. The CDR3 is CASSWDRGPYGYTF. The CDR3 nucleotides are TGTGCCAGCAGCTGGGACAGGGGGCCCTATGGCTACACCTTC.

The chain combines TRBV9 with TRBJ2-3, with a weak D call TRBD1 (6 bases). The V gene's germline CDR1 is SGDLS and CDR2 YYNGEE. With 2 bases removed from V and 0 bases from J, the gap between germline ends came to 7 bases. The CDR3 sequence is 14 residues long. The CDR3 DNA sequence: TGTGCCAGCAGCGTGGACAGAAGCACAGATACGCAGTATTTT. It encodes CASSVDRSTDTQYF.

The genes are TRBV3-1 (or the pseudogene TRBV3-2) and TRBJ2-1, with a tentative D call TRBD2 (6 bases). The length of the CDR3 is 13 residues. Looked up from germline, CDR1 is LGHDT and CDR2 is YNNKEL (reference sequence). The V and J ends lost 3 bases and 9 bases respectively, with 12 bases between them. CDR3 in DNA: TGTGCCAGCAGCCAGTCGGGAGCCCGTGAGCAGTTCTTC. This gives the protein CASSQSGAREQFF.

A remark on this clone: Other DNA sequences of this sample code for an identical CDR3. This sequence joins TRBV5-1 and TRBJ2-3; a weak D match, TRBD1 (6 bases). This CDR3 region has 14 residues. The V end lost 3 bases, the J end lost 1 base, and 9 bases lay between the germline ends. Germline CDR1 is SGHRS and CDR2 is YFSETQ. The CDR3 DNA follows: TGCGCCAGCAGCTCAGGGGATCGCACAGATACGCAGTATTTT. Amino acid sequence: CASSSGDRTDTQYF. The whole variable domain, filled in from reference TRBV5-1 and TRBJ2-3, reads KAGVTQTPRYLIKTRGQQVTLSCSPISGHRSVSWYQQTPGQGLQFLFEYFSETQRNKGNFPGRFSGRQFSNSRSEMNVSTLELGDSALYLCASSSGDRTDTQYFGPGTRLTVL.